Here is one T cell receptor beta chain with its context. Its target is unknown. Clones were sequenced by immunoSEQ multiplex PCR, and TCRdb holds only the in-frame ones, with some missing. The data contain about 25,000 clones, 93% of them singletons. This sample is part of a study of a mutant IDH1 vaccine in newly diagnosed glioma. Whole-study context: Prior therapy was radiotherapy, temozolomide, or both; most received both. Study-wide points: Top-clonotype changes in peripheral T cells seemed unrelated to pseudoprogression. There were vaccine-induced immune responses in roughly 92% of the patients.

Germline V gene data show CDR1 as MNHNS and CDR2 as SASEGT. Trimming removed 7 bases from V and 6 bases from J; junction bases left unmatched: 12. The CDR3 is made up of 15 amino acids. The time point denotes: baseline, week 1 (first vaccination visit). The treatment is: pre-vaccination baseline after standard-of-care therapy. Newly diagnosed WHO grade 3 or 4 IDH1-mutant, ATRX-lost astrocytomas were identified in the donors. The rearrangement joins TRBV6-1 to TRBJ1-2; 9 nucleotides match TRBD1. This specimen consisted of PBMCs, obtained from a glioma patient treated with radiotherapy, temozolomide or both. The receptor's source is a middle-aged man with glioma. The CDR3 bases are TGTGCCAGCACCTTCGGACCCGGGACAGGGCATGGCTACACCTTC. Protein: CASTFGPGTGHGYTF.